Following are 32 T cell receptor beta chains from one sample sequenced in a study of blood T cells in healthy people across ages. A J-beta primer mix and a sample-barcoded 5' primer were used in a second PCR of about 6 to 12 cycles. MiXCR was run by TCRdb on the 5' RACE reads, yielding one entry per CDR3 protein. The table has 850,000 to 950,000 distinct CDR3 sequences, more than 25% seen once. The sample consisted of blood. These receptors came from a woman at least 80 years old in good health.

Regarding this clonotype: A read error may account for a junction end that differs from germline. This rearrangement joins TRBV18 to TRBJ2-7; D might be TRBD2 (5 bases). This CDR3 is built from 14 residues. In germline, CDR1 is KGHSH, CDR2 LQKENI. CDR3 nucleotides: TGTGTCAGCTCACCACCGACTATTTCCTACGAGCAGTACTTC. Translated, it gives CVSSPPTISYEQYF.

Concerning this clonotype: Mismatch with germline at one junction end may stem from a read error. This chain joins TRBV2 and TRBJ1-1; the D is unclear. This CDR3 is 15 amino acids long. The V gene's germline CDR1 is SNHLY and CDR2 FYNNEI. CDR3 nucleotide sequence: TGTGCCAGTAGTGAAAGGGCCGGGTTGGCGTTGGTAGCTTTCTTT. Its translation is CASSERAGLALVAFF.

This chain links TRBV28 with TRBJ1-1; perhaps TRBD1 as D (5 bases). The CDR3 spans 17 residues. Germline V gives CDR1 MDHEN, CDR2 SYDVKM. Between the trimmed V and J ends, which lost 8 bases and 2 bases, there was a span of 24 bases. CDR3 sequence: CASGSSIGAVSNTEAFF. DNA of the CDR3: TGTGCCAGCGGTTCAAGCATAGGGGCGGTCTCTAACACTGAAGCTTTCTTT.

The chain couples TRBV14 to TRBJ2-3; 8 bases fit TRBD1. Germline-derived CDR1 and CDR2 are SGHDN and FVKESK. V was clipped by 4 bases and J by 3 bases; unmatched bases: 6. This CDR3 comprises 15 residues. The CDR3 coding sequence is TGTGCCAGCAGCCCGGGCAGGGGGCAGACAGATACGCAGTATTTT. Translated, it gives CASSPGRGQTDTQYF.

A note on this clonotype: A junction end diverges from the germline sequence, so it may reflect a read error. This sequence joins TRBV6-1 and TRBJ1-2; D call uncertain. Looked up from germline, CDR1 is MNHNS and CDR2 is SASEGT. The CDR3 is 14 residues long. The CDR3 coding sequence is TGTGTCAGCAGGATGTCAGGCCAGTCCTATGGCTACACCTTC. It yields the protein CVSRMSGQSYGYTF.

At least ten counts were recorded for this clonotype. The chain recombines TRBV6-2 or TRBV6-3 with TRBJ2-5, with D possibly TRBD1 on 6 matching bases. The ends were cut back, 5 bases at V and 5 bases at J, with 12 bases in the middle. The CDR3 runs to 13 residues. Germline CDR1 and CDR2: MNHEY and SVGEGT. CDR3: CASSRDTKETQYF. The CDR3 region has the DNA TGTGCCAGCAGTCGGGACACTAAGGAGACCCAGTACTTC.

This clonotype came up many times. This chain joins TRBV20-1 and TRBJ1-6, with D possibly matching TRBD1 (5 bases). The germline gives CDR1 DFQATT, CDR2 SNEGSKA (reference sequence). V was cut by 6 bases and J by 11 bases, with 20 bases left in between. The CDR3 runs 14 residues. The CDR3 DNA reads TGCAGTGCCCCCCCCGGGGATCGGGGGGCACCCCTCCACTTT. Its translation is CSAPPGDRGAPLHF.

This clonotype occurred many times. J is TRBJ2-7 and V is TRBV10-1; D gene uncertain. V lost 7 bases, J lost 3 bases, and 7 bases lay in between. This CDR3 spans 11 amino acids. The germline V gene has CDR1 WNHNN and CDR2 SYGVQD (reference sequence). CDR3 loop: CASTHSYEQYF. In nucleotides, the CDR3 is TGCGCCAGCACCCACAGCTACGAGCAGTACTTC.

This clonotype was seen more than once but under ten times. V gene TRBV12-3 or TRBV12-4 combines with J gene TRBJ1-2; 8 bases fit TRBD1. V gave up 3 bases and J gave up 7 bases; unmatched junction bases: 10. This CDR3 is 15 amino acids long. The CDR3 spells CASSFLRRGQGGYTF. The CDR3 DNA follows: TGTGCCAGCAGTTTTTTACGCAGGGGGCAGGGTGGCTACACCTTC.

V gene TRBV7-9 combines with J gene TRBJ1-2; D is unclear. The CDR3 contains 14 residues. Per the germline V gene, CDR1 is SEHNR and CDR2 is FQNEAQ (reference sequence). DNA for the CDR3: TGTGCAGACCAGCAGAATACCAGCGACTATGGCTACACCTTC. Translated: CADQQNTSDYGYTF.

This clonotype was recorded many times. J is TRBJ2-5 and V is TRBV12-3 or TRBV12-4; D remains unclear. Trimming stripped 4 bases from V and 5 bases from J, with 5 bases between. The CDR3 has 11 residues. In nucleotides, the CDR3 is TGTGCCAGCAGTTATATTGAGACCCAGTACTTC. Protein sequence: CASSYIETQYF.

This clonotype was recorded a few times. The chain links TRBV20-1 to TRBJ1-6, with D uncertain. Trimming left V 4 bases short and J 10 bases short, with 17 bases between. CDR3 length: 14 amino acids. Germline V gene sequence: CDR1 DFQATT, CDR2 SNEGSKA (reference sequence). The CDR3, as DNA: TGCAGTGCTACCGAGACGGTGGTATCGTCACCCCTCCACTTT. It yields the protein CSATETVVSSPLHF.

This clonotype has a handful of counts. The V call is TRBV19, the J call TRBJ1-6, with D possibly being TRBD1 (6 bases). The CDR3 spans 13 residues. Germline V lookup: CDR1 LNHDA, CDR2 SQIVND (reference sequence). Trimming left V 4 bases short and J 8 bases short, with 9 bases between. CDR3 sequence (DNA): TGTGCCAGTAGTAGCCACAGGGATTCACCCCTCCACTTT. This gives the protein CASSSHRDSPLHF.

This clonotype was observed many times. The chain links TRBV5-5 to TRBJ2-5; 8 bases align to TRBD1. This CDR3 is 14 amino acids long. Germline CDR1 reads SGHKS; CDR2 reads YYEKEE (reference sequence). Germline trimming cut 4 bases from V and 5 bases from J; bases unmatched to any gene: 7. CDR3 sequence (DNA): TGTGCCAGCAGCCAACTAACAGGGGGGGAGACCCAGTACTTC. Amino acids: CASSQLTGGETQYF.

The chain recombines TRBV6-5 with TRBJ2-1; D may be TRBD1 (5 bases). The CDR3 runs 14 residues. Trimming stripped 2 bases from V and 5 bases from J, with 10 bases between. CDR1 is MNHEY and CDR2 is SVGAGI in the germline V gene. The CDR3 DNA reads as TGTGCCAGCAGTTACGTGTCAGGGAACAATGAGCAGTTCTTC. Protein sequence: CASSYVSGNNEQFF.

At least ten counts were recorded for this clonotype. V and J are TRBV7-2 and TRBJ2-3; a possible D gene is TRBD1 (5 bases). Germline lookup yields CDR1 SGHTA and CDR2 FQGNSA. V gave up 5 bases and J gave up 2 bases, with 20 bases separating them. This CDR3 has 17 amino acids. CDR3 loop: CASSKPRQSPNTDTQYF. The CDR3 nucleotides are TGTGCCAGCAGCAAACCGAGACAGTCACCCAACACAGATACGCAGTATTTT.

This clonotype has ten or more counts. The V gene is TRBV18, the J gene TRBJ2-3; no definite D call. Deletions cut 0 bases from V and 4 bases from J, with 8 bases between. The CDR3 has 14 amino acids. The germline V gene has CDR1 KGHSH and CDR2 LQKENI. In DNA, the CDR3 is TGTGCCAGCTCACCACCGTCCGTGCCAGATACGCAGTATTTT. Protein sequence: CASSPPSVPDTQYF.

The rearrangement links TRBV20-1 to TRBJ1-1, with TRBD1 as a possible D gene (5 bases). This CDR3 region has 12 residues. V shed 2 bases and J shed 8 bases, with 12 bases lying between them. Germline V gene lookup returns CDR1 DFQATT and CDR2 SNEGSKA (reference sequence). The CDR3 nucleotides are TGCAGTGCTAGATCGGGGACGGGGGAAGCTTTCTTT. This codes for CSARSGTGEAFF.

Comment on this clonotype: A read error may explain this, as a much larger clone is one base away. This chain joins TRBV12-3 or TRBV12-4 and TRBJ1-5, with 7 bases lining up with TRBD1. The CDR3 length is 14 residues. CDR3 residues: CASSIYGSGQPRHF. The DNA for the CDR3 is TGTGCCAGCAGTATATACGGTTCGGGACAGCCCCGGCATTTT.

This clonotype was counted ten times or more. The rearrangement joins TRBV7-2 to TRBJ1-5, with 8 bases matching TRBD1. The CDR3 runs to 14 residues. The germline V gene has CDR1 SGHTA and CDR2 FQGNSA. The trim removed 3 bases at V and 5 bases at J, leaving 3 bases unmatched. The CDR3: CASSLETGDQPQHF. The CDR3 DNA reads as TGTGCCAGCAGCTTGGAGACAGGGGATCAGCCCCAGCATTTT.

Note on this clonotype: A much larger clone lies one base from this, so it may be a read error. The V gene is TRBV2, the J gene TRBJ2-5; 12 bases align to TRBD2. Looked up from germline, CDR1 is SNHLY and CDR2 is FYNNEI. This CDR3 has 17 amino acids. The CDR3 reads CASSGRLAGVTQETRYF. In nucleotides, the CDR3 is TGTGCCAGCAGTGGCAGACTAGCGGGGGTGACCCAAGAGACCCGGTACTTC.

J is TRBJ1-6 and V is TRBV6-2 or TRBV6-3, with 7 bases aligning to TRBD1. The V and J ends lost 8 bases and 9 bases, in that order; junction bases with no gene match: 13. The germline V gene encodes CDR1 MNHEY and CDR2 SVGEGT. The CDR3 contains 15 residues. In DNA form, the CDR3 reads TGTGCCAGCGACACTTTTGACAGGGATGCTTCACCCCTCCACTTT. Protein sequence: CASDTFDRDASPLHF.

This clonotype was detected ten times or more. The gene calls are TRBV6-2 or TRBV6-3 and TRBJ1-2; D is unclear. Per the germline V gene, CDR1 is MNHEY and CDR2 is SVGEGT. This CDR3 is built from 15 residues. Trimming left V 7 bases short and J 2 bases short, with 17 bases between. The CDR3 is CASMLGGVSNYGYTF. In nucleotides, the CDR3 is TGTGCCAGCATGCTCGGCGGGGTCTCGAACTATGGCTACACCTTC.

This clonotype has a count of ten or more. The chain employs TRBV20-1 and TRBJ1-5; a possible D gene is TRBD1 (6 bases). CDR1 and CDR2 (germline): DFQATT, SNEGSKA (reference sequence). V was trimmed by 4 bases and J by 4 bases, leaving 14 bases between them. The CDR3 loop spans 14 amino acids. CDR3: CSAKQGPPNQPQHF. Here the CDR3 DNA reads TGCAGTGCTAAACAGGGACCCCCTAATCAGCCCCAGCATTTT.

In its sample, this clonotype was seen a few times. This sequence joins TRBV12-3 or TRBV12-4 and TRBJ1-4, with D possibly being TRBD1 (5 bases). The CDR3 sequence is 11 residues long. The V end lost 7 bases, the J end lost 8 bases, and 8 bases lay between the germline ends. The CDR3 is CASTGSEKLFF. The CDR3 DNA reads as TGTGCCAGCACAGGGTCCGAAAAACTGTTTTTT.

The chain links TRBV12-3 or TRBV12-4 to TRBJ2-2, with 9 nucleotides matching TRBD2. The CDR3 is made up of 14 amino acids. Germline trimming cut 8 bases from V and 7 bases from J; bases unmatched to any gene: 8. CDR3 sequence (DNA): TGTGCCAGCCGGCTTAGCGGGGGCCACGGGGAGCTGTTTTTT. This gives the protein CASRLSGGHGELFF.

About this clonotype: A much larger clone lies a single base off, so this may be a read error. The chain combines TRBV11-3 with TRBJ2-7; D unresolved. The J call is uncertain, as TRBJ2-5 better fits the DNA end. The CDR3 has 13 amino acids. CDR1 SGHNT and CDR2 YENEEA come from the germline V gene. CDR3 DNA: TGTGCCAGCAACTTTGGGCAGGCGGAGACCCAGTACTTC. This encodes CASNFGQAETQYF.

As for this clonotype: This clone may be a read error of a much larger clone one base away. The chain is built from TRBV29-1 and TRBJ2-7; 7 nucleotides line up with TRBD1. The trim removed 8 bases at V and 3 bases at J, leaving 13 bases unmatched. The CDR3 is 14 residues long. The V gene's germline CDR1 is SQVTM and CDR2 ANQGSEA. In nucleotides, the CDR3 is TGCAGCCCTAAAGGACAGGACAGAAACTACGAGCAGTACTTC. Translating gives CSPKGQDRNYEQYF.

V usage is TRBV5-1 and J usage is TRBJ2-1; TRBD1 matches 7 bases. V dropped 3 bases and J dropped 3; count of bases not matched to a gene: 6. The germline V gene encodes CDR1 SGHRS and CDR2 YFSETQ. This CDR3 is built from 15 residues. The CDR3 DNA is TGCGCCAGCAGCTCTACAGGGGAGCTCTACAATGAGCAGTTCTTC. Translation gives CASSSTGELYNEQFF.

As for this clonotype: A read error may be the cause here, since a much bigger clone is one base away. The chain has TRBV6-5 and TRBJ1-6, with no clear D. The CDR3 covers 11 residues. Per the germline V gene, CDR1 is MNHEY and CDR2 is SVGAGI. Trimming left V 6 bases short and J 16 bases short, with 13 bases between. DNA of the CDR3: TGTGCCAGCAGGTCTCGACGGCCGCTCCACTTT. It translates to CASRSRRPLHF.

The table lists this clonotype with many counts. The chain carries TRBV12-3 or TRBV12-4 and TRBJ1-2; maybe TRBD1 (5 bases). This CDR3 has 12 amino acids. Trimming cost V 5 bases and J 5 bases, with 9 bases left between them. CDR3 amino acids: CASSPREYGYTF. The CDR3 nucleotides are TGTGCCAGCAGTCCCAGGGAATATGGCTACACCTTC.

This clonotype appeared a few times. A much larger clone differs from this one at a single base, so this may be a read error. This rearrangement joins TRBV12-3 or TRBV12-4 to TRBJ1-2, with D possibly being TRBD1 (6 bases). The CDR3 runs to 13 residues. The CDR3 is CAGSFQGNYGYTF. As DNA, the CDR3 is TGTGCCGGCAGTTTCCAGGGGAACTATGGCTACACCTTC.